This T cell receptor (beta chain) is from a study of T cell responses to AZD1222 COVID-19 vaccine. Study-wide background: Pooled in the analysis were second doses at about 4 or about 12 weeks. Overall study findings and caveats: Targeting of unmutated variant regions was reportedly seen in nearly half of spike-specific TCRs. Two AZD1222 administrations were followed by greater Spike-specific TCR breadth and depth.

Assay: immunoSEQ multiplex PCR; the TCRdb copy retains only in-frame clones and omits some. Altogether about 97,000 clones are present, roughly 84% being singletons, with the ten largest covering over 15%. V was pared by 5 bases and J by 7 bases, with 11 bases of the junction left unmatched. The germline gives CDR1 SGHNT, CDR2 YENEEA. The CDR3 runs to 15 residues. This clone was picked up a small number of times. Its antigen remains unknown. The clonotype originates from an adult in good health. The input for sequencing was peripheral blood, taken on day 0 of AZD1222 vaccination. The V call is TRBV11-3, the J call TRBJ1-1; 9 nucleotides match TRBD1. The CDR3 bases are TGTGCCAGCAGCCAAATCCGGGACAGGGCACTTGAAGCTTTCTTT. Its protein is CASSQIRDRALEAFF.